This TCR beta chain comes out of a study of T cell responses to AZD1222 COVID-19 vaccine. Study-wide points: Increased Spike-specific TCR breadth and depth were observed after two AZD1222 doses. With dominance at 160-218 and 743-854, vaccine-associated CD4 TCRs spanned spike. Donors were largely white British and mainly female; clonal diversity was possibly underestimated.

V was pared by 7 bases and J by 2 bases, with 12 bases between. There are 13 residues in the CDR3. CDR1 is WSHSY and CDR2 is SAAADI in the germline V gene. Notes on this clone: Its cognate antigen is unknown.

Sequencing was performed with immunoSEQ multiplex PCR; in TCRdb, only in-frame clones are kept and a portion is missing. The sample lists about 64,000 clones, around nine tenths occurring once. The input for sequencing was peripheral blood, taken 28 days after the second dose of the MenACWY control vaccine. The TCR was taken from an adult who received the MenACWY meningococcal vaccine as a control. V and J are TRBV10-2 and TRBJ2-7, with D uncertain. CDR3 sequence (DNA): TGCGCCAGCATGGGTAGCAGTACCTACGAGCAGTACTTC. It yields the protein CASMGSSTYEQYF.